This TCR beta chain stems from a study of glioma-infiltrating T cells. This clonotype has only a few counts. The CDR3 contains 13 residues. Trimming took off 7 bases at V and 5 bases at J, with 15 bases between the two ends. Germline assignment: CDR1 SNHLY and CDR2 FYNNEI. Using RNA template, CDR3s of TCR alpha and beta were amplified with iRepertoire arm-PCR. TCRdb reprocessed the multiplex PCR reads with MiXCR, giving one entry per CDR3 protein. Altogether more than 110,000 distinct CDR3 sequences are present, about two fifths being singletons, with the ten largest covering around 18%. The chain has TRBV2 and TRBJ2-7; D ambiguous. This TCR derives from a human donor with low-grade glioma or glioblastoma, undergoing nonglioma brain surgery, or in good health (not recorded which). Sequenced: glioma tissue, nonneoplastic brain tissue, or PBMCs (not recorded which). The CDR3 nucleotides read TGTGCCAGCAATATCCGGGTAGTTCACGAGCAGTACTTC. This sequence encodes CASNIRVVHEQYF.